The 26 T cell receptor beta chains presented below share a single source sample, sequenced in a study of T cell responses to AZD1222 COVID-19 vaccine. Libraries were prepared by immunoSEQ multiplex PCR; TCRdb keeps only in-frame clonotypes and omits some of them. The sample consists of tens of thousands of clones, nearly 90% of them appearing once. Sequencing was performed on peripheral blood, taken 28 days after the second AZD1222 dose. These receptors all stem from an adult who received the AZD1222 COVID-19 vaccine.

V and J are TRBV29-1 and TRBJ2-1; D is possibly TRBD2 (5 bases). Trimming removed 4 bases from V and 8 bases from J, with 6 bases in between. There are 10 residues in the CDR3. Germline CDR1 SQVTM, CDR2 ANQGSEA. The CDR3 sequence: CSVGGYEQFF. In DNA, the CDR3 is TGCAGCGTTGGAGGGTATGAGCAGTTCTTC.

The genes are TRBV3-1 (or the pseudogene TRBV3-2) and TRBJ2-7; 12 nucleotides line up with TRBD2. Per the germline V gene, CDR1 is LGHDT and CDR2 is YNNKEL (reference sequence). This CDR3 is 16 amino acids long. The V and J ends lost 3 bases and 4 bases, in that order; junction bases with no gene match: 7. CDR3 in amino acids: CASSHSLAGGQYEQYF. The CDR3 bases are TGTGCCAGCAGCCACTCACTAGCGGGGGGTCAGTACGAGCAGTACTTC.

The chain combines TRBV7-2 with TRBJ2-7; weak D call: TRBD2 (5 bases). Germline values: CDR1 SGHTA, CDR2 FQGNSA. This CDR3 has 13 residues. Trimming stripped 5 bases from V and 6 bases from J, with 14 bases between. The CDR3: CASSLGGRAEQYV. The CDR3 bases are TGTGCCAGCAGCCTCGGTGGGAGAGCCGAGCAGTACGTC.

The count of this clone is one. The J gene is TRBJ2-7, the V gene TRBV7-8; 7 bases are a match to TRBD1. V shed 5 bases, J shed 2 bases, and the junction held 9 bases outside the gene matches. This CDR3 has 15 residues. Germline V CDR1 and CDR2: SGHVS, FQNEAQ. For the CDR3, the DNA is TGTGCCAGCAGCACTCAGACAGGGAACACCTACGAGCAGTACTTC. This gives the protein CASSTQTGNTYEQYF.

The chain employs TRBV3-1 (or the pseudogene TRBV3-2) and TRBJ2-5; maybe TRBD2 (7 bases). Germline-derived CDR1 and CDR2 are LGHDT and YNNKEL (reference sequence). This CDR3 spans 18 amino acids. V gave up 0 bases and J gave up 1 base, with 18 bases separating them. CDR3 nucleotide sequence: TGTGCCAGCAGCCAAGATAAGGGGAGGGGGAGTTTCCAAGAGACCCAGTACTTC. It codes for CASSQDKGRGSFQETQYF.

This clone appeared once. The V gene is TRBV29-1, the J gene TRBJ1-3; 8 positions match TRBD1. V trimming: 7 bases; J trimming: 0 bases; junction bases outside the gene matches: 5. The CDR3 runs to 14 residues. CDR1 is SQVTM and CDR2 is ANQGSEA in the germline V gene. This chain's CDR3 is CSGTGGASGNTIYF. Here the CDR3 DNA reads TGCAGCGGTACAGGGGGAGCCTCTGGAAACACCATATATTTT.

V usage is TRBV3-1 (or the pseudogene TRBV3-2) and J usage is TRBJ1-1; D not certain. V was shortened by 5 bases and J by 5 bases, with 12 bases between the two germline ends. The CDR3 contains 13 residues. Germline values: CDR1 LGHDT, CDR2 YNNKEL (reference sequence). CDR3 coding DNA: TGTGCCAGCAGCGCGGTGCGTGGGACTGAAGCTTTCTTT. It translates to CASSAVRGTEAFF.

The chain couples TRBV5-1 to TRBJ2-2; TRBD2 matches 9 bases. The V and J ends lost 5 bases and 1 base, in that order; junction bases with no gene match: 0. Germline V gives CDR1 SGHRS, CDR2 YFSETQ. The CDR3 has 14 amino acids. The CDR3 is CASRTSGNTGELFF. In nucleotides, the CDR3 is TGCGCCAGCAGGACTAGCGGGAACACCGGGGAGCTGTTTTTT.

The chain links TRBV5-1 to TRBJ1-3; TRBD1 matches 9 bases. CDR3 size: 15 residues. J was trimmed by 4 bases and V by 1 base; bases with no gene match: 3. CDR1 is SGHRS, CDR2 YFSETQ, per germline. Here the CDR3 reads CASSLTGGAGNTIYF. The DNA of the CDR3 is TGCGCCAGCAGCTTGACAGGGGGCGCGGGAAACACCATATATTTT.

The genes are TRBV27 and TRBJ1-5; 7 bases agree with TRBD1. The CDR3 is made up of 14 amino acids. V lost 2 bases to trimming and J lost 7 bases; unmatched junction nucleotides: 5. From germline, CDR1 is MNHEY and CDR2 SMNVEV (reference sequence). The CDR3 DNA is TGTGCCAGCAGTTTAGGGGACAGAGGACAGCCCCAGCATTTT. Encoded protein: CASSLGDRGQPQHF.

The rearrangement uses TRBV6-2 or TRBV6-3 and TRBJ2-1; tentative D call: TRBD1 (5 bases). CDR1 is MNHEY, CDR2 SVGEGT, per germline. V was clipped by 2 bases and J by 4 bases, with 12 bases between them. The CDR3 covers 15 residues. The CDR3 protein is CASSYTLDSYNEQFF. CDR3 nucleotides: TGTGCCAGCAGTTACACCCTAGACAGTTACAATGAGCAGTTCTTC.

This chain joins TRBV9 and TRBJ1-2; 7 bases match TRBD1. CDR1 is SGDLS, CDR2 YYNGEE, per germline. The CDR3 has 13 amino acids. The junction had 4 bases not matched to a gene; V was cut back by 4 bases and J by 4 bases. The CDR3 DNA follows: TGTGCCAGCAGCACTACAGGGGTCTATGGCTACACCTTC. It codes for CASSTTGVYGYTF.

The rearrangement links TRBV12-3 or TRBV12-4 to TRBJ2-1; D is ambiguous. V shed 3 bases and J shed 7 bases, with 1 base lying between them. This CDR3 has 10 residues. This CDR3 reads CASSFNEQFF. The CDR3 region has the DNA TGTGCCAGCAGTTTTAATGAGCAGTTCTTC.

The table lists this clone with a count of one. The chain links TRBV5-1 to TRBJ2-3; D could derive from TRBD1 or TRBD2 (6 bases each). Germline CDR1 and CDR2: SGHRS and YFSETQ. V lost 0 bases and J lost 6, with 11 bases in between. There are 14 residues in the CDR3. CDR3 sequence: CASSLERRGDTQYF. The CDR3 DNA sequence: TGCGCCAGCAGCTTGGAACGGAGGGGGGATACGCAGTATTTT.

V gene TRBV5-1 combines with J gene TRBJ2-3; a possible D gene is TRBD1 (6 bases). In germline, CDR1 is SGHRS, CDR2 YFSETQ. Trimming left V 0 bases short and J 6 bases short, with 11 bases between. This CDR3 region has 14 residues. The CDR3 spells CASSLGQGLDTQYF. The CDR3 nucleotides read TGCGCCAGCAGCTTGGGCCAGGGGCTGGATACGCAGTATTTT.

DNA of the CDR3: TGTGCCAGCGCTAGGGAAATGAACACTGAAGCTTTCTTT. Amino acids: CASAREMNTEAFF. The chain carries TRBV6-4 and TRBJ1-1; D is undetermined. The CDR3 covers 13 residues. V was cut by 8 bases and J by 0 bases, with 10 bases left in between. The V gene's germline CDR1 is MRHNA and CDR2 SNTAGT.

V and J are TRBV28 and TRBJ1-1; D is uncertain. The V gene lost 6 bases and the J gene lost 3 bases, with 17 bases spanning the gap. The germline V gene has CDR1 MDHEN and CDR2 SYDVKM. The CDR3 contains 15 residues. The CDR3 DNA is TGTGCCAGCAGCCCCTGGGGAGGGATCCACACTGAAGCTTTCTTT. It codes for CASSPWGGIHTEAFF. The entire variable domain, with the rest obtained from reference TRBV28 and TRBJ1-1, is as follows: DVKVTQSSRYLVKRTGEKVFLECVQDMDHENMFWYRQDPGLGLRLIYFSYDVKMKEKGDIPEGYSVSREKKERFSLILESASTNQTSMYLCASSPWGGIHTEAFFGQGTRLTVV.

The V and J genes are TRBV30 and TRBJ1-6; the D gene is possibly TRBD1 (5 bases). This CDR3 contains 16 residues. CDR1 and CDR2 from the germline V gene are GTSNPN and SVGIG (reference sequence). The V and J ends lost 1 base and 7 bases respectively, with 17 bases between them. The CDR3 DNA follows: TGTGCCTGGAGTGGGGGGAGTGGGAACGAGAATTCACCCCTCCACTTT. Its translation is CAWSGGSGNENSPLHF.

The chain joins TRBV7-9 to TRBJ2-7; D possibly corresponds to TRBD1 (6 bases). Deletions cut 6 bases from V and 7 bases from J, with 19 bases between. This CDR3 contains 14 residues. Germline V gene sequence: CDR1 SEHNR, CDR2 FQNEAQ (reference sequence). CDR3 protein: CASRSTGYPNEQYF. The DNA for the CDR3 is TGTGCCAGCAGATCTACAGGGTACCCTAATGAGCAGTACTTC. The complete variable domain, with remaining parts taken from reference TRBV7-9 and TRBJ2-7, reads DTGVSQNPRHKITKRGQNVTFRCDPISEHNRLYWYRQTLGQGPEFLTYFQNEAQLEKSRLLSDRFSAERPKGSFSTLEIQRTEQGDSAMYLCASRSTGYPNEQYFGPGTRLTVT.

The gene calls are TRBV6-1 and TRBJ1-1; weak D call: TRBD1 (5 bases). The CDR3 is 16 amino acids. The V and J ends lost 0 bases and 0 bases respectively, with 11 bases between them. The V gene's germline CDR1 is MNHNS and CDR2 SASEGT. The CDR3 loop reads CASSEALGHMNTEAFF. The CDR3 region has the DNA TGTGCCAGCAGTGAAGCGCTTGGACACATGAACACTGAAGCTTTCTTT.

The chain combines TRBV5-4 with TRBJ1-4; 10 bases line up with TRBD1. V shed 4 bases, J shed 8 bases, and the junction held 8 bases outside the gene matches. The CDR3 runs to 15 residues. Germline values: CDR1 SGHNT, CDR2 YYREEE (reference sequence). CDR3 in DNA: TGTGCCAGCAGCAACCCGGGACAGGGGATCGAAAAACTGTTTTTT. Translation gives CASSNPGQGIEKLFF.

The CDR3 is CSVRNRGDYGYTF. The CDR3 DNA reads TGCAGCGTTCGTAATCGGGGCGACTATGGCTACACCTTC. The genes are TRBV29-1 and TRBJ1-2, with D maybe TRBD1 (5 bases). Germline assignment: CDR1 SQVTM and CDR2 ANQGSEA. V dropped 5 bases and J dropped 3 bases, with 13 bases sitting between them. CDR3 length: 13 residues.

The chain employs TRBV5-1 and TRBJ2-1, with 8 bases matching TRBD1. This CDR3 has 15 residues. Germline-derived CDR1 and CDR2 are SGHRS and YFSETQ. V lost 3 bases and J lost 0; bases outside the gene matches: 2. The CDR3 loop is CASSSGTGSYNEQFF. Here the CDR3 DNA reads TGCGCCAGCAGCTCCGGGACAGGCTCCTACAATGAGCAGTTCTTC.

The chain recombines TRBV29-1 with TRBJ1-4; D is unresolved. Germline CDR1 reads SQVTM; CDR2 reads ANQGSEA. The V end was cut by 5 bases, the J end by 3 bases, with 10 bases between. The CDR3 contains 13 residues. Here the CDR3 reads CSVPGWSNEKLFF. The CDR3 nucleotides are TGCAGCGTTCCGGGGTGGTCTAATGAAAAACTGTTTTTT. Full variable domain (missing parts from reference TRBV29-1 and TRBJ1-4): SAVISQKPSRDICQRGTSLTIQCQVDSQVTMMFWYRQQPGQSLTLIATANQGSEATYESGFVIDKFPISRPNLTFSTLTVSNMSPEDSSIYLCSVPGWSNEKLFFGSGTQLSVL.

This rearrangement joins TRBV19 to TRBJ1-1, with 8 nucleotides matching TRBD1. Losses at the gene ends were 6 bases for V and 5 bases for J; bases not matched to a gene: 11. The CDR3 covers 15 residues. Germline values: CDR1 LNHDA, CDR2 SQIVND (reference sequence). The CDR3: CASRNHQGARTEAFF. CDR3 DNA sequence: TGTGCCAGTAGAAATCATCAGGGGGCGAGGACTGAAGCTTTCTTT.

The chain has TRBV30 and TRBJ1-5; TRBD1 aligns across 10 bases. Germline CDR1 reads GTSNPN; CDR2 reads SVGIG (reference sequence). This CDR3 comprises 13 residues. The V segment lost 6 bases and the J segment 5 bases; nucleotides outside the gene matches: 4. CDR3 coding DNA: TGTGCCTGCGGGACAGGGGCTGATCAGCCCCAGCATTTT. Encoded protein: CACGTGADQPQHF. The full variable domain, its missing parts supplied by reference TRBV30 and TRBJ1-5, is SQTIHQWPATLVQPVGSPLSLECTVEGTSNPNLYWYRQAAGRGLQLLFYSVGIGQISSEVPQNLSASRPQDRQFILSSKKLLLSDSGFYLCACGTGADQPQHFGDGTRLSIL.